The present entry profiles one T cell receptor (beta chain) with its context. No antigen is known for it. These data originate in a study of cytomegalovirus exposure and HLA in healthy donors. The PCR ran on 60 Vbeta and 13 Jbeta primers. Generated by immunoSEQ multiplex PCR, the TCRdb table keeps only in-frame clones and is missing some. Recorded here are 180,000 or so clones; the top ten clones represent about 0.74%. Overall study results and limits: Later on, analysis showed that most CMV-associated TCR beta chains appeared to be HLA-restricted. TCR beta sequences numbering some 17,000 were associated with HLA alleles at 0.05 false discovery rate in a later analysis. Presence/absence analyses assumed roughly uniform sequencing depth across donors, which may not hold. Sequence variants that were highly shared formed a cluster that was likely a sequencing artifact.

The length of the CDR3 is 16 residues. Germline V gene lookup returns CDR1 KGHSH and CDR2 LQKENI. The germline V and J ends were trimmed by 3 bases and 3 bases, with 18 bases remaining between them. The chain has TRBV18 and TRBJ2-7, with TRBD2 as a possible D gene (7 bases). The sequenced sample was PBMCs. This receptor was taken from a boy younger than 18 in good health and CMV-seronegative. Here the CDR3 reads CASSPKLGGGSYEQYF. CDR3 sequence (DNA): TGTGCCAGCTCACCTAAGTTAGGGGGAGGGAGCTACGAGCAGTACTTC.